The present T cell receptor (beta chain) was sequenced within a study of T cell responses to AZD1222 COVID-19 vaccine. Study observations and caveats: White British ancestry dominated among donors, who included more females, and clonal diversity was possibly underestimated. After the peak T cell response, and only then, were repertoires sampled. The span of vaccine-associated CD4 TCRs extended across spike, with dominance at 160-218 and 743-854. Two AZD1222 administrations were followed by greater Spike-specific TCR breadth and depth.

With respect to this clone: No antigen is known for it.

Assay: immunoSEQ multiplex PCR; the TCRdb copy retains only in-frame clones and omits some. The table lists some 130,000 clones, just over 85% of them singletons. Germline values: CDR1 MRHNA, CDR2 SNTAGT. V lost 4 bases, J lost 5 bases, and 5 bases stayed unmatched. This CDR3 region has 15 residues. The sequence was obtained from an adult in good health. Source: peripheral blood, taken on day 0 of AZD1222 vaccination. The chain employs TRBV6-4 and TRBJ2-2; 9 bases match TRBD2. The CDR3: CASSVGLAGTGELFF. CDR3 DNA: TGTGCCAGCAGTGTTGGGCTAGCGGGGACCGGGGAGCTGTTTTTT.